The rows below give T cell receptor beta chains drawn from one sample of a study of cytomegalovirus exposure and HLA in healthy donors. Repertoires were generated with immunoSEQ multiplex PCR, while TCRdb's copy carries only in-frame clones and drops some. In the table there are more than 200,000 clones, roughly four fifths of which are singletons. Sequencing was performed on PBMCs. The receptors here all came from a girl aged 2 to 10 in good health and CMV-seronegative. Both conserved end residues are part of each CDR3. D genes are given only for firm matches. Only some rows state a clone size, as once, few, many or a class for expanded clones.

NA	TRBV27	TRBJ2-7	NA	TGTGCCAGCAAAGTTTACGGACAACCATCCTACGAGCAGTACTTC	CASKVYGQPSYEQYF
NA	TRBV7-9	TRBJ2-3	NA	TGTGCCAGCAGCTTGGGACTGATTCCAGATACGCAGTATTTT	CASSLGLIPDTQYF
NA	TRBV9	TRBJ1-6	TRBD1	TGTGCCAGCAGCGTAGACAGGGGCGGTTCACCCCTCCACTTT	CASSVDRGGSPLHF
NA	TRBV5-1	TRBJ2-7	NA	TGCGCCAGCAGCTTGGAACAGGGCCACGAGCAGTACTTC	CASSLEQGHEQYF
NA	TRBV6-4	TRBJ2-3	TRBD2	TGTGCCGGTCCTAAGGGTAGCGGGGACACAGATACGCAGTATTTT	CAGPKGSGDTDTQYF
NA	TRBV10-1	TRBJ2-1	TRBD2	TGCGCCAGCATTGGTCTAGCGGGAGATGAGCAGTTCTTC	CASIGLAGDEQFF
NA	TRBV5-4	TRBJ2-2	TRBD1	TGTGCCAGCAGCAGGGACAGGGTGAACACCGGGGAGCTGTTTTTT	CASSRDRVNTGELFF
NA	TRBV5-5	TRBJ1-5	TRBD1	TGTGCCAGCAGTCGGGTGGGGGGACAGGGGGCGCATCAGCCCCAGCATTTT	CASSRVGGQGAHQPQHF
NA	TRBV16	TRBJ2-7	NA	TGTGCCAGCAGCCGAAAACCCCCAGCTAGGGTGACGGGGTCCTACGAGCAGTACTTC	CASSRKPPARVTGSYEQYF
once	TRBV7-8	TRBJ2-1	NA	TGTGCCAGCAGTCCCTACGGGAATGAGCAGTTCTTC	CASSPYGNEQFF
NA	TRBV6-1	TRBJ2-1	TRBD2	TGTGCCAGCAGTGAAAACGGCGGGGGGGCATATGAGCAGTTCTTC	CASSENGGGAYEQFF
few	TRBV30	TRBJ1-2	NA	TGTGCCTGGAGTGTGGGGGGATCGATTGGGGGCTACACCTTC	CAWSVGGSIGGYTF
NA	TRBV5-6	TRBJ1-5	TRBD1	TGTGCCAGCAGCTTATGGGGGGACAGGGGGGCCCTTAGCAATCAGCCCCAGCATTTT	CASSLWGDRGALSNQPQHF
once	TRBV19	TRBJ1-5	NA	TGTGCCAGCAAGTGGGGGCCCTTTGAGCCCCAGCATTTT	CASKWGPFEPQHF
NA	TRBV25-1	TRBJ1-2	NA	TGTGCCAGCAGCCCTACAGGGCATGGCTACACCTTC	CASSPTGHGYTF
few	TRBV6-5	TRBJ1-5	NA	TGTGCCAGCAGGTCAGGGTCGAGCAATCAGCCCCAGCATTTT	CASRSGSSNQPQHF
NA	TRBV29-1	TRBJ1-1	NA	TGCAGCGTTGGGTTTGGGCCCCGGAGGGACGCTTTCTTT	CSVGFGPRRDAFF
NA	TRBV5-5	TRBJ1-1	NA	TGTGCCAGCAGCTTACGGGACATAGGGCGGTACACTGAAGCTTTCTTT	CASSLRDIGRYTEAFF
NA	TRBV7-9	TRBJ2-1	TRBD1	TGTGCCAGCACGAACAGGGGCAATGAGCAGTTCTTC	CASTNRGNEQFF
NA	TRBV9	TRBJ1-1	TRBD1	TGTGCCAGCAGCGATACAGGGGGCAGAAACACTGAAGCTTTCTTT	CASSDTGGRNTEAFF
NA	TRBV7-9	TRBJ2-7	NA	TGTGCCAGCAGCTTAGAGGGAACAGGGATTCACGAGCAGTACTTC	CASSLEGTGIHEQYF
NA	TRBV6-1	TRBJ1-1	NA	TGTGCCAGCGACACGCTGAACACTGAAGCTTTCTTT	CASDTLNTEAFF
once	TRBV27	TRBJ2-7	NA	TGTGCCAGCGGCACAGCTTACGTTCGGTACTTC	CASGTAYVRYF
NA	TRBV6-6	TRBJ1-6	TRBD1	TGTGCCAGCATCCCCCCAGGCAGGGGGGTTAATTCACCCCTCCACTTT	CASIPPGRGVNSPLHF
NA	TRBV2	TRBJ2-5	NA	TGTGCCAGCATTCGGTCGGGGGGCTCTCCCCAAGAGACCCAGTACTTC	CASIRSGGSPQETQYF
NA	TRBV6-5	TRBJ2-7	TRBD1	TGTGCCAGCAGTGAGGACAGGGGAGTAAGCGAGCAGTACTTC	CASSEDRGVSEQYF
NA	TRBV5-4	TRBJ2-3	TRBD2	TGTGCCAGCAGCTTGGCCCTAGCGGGGCCGGGAGGGGCAGATACGCAGTATTTT	CASSLALAGPGGADTQYF